This TCR beta chain was observed in a study of blood T cells in healthy people across ages. Whole-study findings and limits: Versus aged donors, long-lived donors had higher diversity and more naive CD4+ cells. Roughly linear declines in TCR beta diversity per million T cells occurred with age.

The use of a sample-barcoded 5' primer and a J-beta primer mix characterized a second PCR of roughly 6 to 11 cycles. TCRdb analysed the 5' RACE reads with MiXCR anew, one entry per CDR3 protein. Of about 650,000 distinct CDR3 sequences listed, about 51% were seen once; the top ten hold 13%. About this clonotype: Its cognate antigen is unknown.

CDR3 length: 15 residues. V was pared by 6 bases and J by 0 bases, with 13 bases between. From germline, CDR1 is KGHSH and CDR2 LQKENI. PBMCs were isolated at a quantity of at least 6.5 million per sample. The genes are TRBV18 and TRBJ2-3; D gene uncertain. The clonotype was recovered from a woman aged 80 or over in good health. The specimen sequenced was blood. This CDR3 is CASSQLSTSTDTQYF. CDR3 in DNA: TGTGCCAGCTCTCAACTTTCGACTAGCACAGATACGCAGTATTTT.